This T cell receptor beta chain was identified in a study of blood T cell repertoires in COVID-19. Trimming took 3 bases from V and 0 from J, leaving 12 bases between them. There are 16 residues in the CDR3. CDR1 and CDR2 from the germline V gene are KGHSH and LQKENI. As handled by the study authors: The authors estimated nucleated cell counts from reference gene primer amplification. Sequencing used immunoSEQ multiplex PCR; TCRdb keeps in-frame clones, though not all of them. The V and J calls and clone size come from that table; D and trimming were worked out from the DNA. The data contain about 150,000 clones, around 89% of them singletons.

The chain couples TRBV18 to TRBJ2-1; tentative D call: TRBD1 (5 bases). Sample: peripheral blood. The clonotype was recovered from a man between 50 and 59 years old who had recovered from COVID-19. CDR3 residues: CASSPLGRLSYNEQFF. The DNA for the CDR3 is TGTGCCAGCTCACCCTTGGGGCGGCTCTCCTACAATGAGCAGTTCTTC.